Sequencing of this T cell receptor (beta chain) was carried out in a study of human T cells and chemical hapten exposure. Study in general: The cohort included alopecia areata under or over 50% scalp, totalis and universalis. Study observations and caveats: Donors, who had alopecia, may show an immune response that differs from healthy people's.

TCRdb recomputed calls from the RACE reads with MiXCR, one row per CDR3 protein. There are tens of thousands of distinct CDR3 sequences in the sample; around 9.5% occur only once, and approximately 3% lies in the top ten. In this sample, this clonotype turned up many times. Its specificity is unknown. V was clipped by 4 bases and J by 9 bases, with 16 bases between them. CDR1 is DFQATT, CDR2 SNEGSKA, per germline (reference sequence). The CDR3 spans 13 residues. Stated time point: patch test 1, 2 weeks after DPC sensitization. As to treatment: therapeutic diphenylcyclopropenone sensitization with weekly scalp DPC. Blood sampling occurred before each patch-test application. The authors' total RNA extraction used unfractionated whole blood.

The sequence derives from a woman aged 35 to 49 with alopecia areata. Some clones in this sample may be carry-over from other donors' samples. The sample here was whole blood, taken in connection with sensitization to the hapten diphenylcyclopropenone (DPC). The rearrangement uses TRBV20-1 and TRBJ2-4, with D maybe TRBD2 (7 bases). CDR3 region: CSAKSEGGVIQYF. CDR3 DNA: TGCAGTGCTAAGTCGGAGGGGGGGGTCATTCAGTACTTC.